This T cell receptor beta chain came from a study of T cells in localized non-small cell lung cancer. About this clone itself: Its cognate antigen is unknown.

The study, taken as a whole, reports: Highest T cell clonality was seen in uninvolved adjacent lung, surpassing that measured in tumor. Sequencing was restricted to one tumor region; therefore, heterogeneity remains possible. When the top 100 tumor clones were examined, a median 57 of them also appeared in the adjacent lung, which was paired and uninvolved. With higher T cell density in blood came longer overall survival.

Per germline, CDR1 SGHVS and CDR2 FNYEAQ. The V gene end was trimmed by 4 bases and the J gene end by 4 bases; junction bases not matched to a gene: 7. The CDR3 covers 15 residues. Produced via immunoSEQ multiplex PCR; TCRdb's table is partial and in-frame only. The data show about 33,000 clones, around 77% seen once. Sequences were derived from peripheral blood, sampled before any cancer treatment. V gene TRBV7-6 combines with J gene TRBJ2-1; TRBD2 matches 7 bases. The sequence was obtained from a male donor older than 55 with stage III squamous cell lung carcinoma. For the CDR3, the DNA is TGTGCCAGCAGCTCGACTAGCTCGGGGTACAATGAGCAGTTCTTC. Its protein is CASSSTSSGYNEQFF.